What follows are 14 T cell receptor beta chains derived from one specimen sequenced in a study of cytotoxic CD8 clonotypes in ibrutinib-treated CLL. The data were produced by immunoSEQ multiplex PCR, yet TCRdb's version contains in-frame clones alone and is incomplete. The sample includes about 130,000 clones, around 80% seen only once; the top ten take roughly 13%. The sample here was PBMCs, taken after 12 months of ibrutinib treatment. These receptors all stem from a human donor with chronic lymphocytic leukemia.

This chain uses TRBV5-4 with TRBJ1-2; TRBD1 matches at 9 bases. CDR1 and CDR2 (germline): SGHNT, YYREEE (reference sequence). The CDR3 is 13 amino acids. Germline trimming cut 2 bases from V and 8 bases from J; bases unmatched to any gene: 4. The CDR3 here is CASSLGTGRGYTF. The CDR3 nucleotides are TGTGCCAGCAGCTTAGGGACAGGGCGCGGCTACACCTTC.

This clone was observed a few times. The rearrangement joins TRBV15 to TRBJ1-2; D ambiguous. The CDR3 has 14 amino acids. The germline V gene encodes CDR1 LNHNV and CDR2 YYDKDF (reference sequence). V gave up 4 bases and J gave up 4 bases, with 13 bases separating them. The CDR3 sequence: CATSTGSWIYGYTF. As DNA, the CDR3 is TGTGCCACCAGCACCGGTTCGTGGATCTATGGCTACACCTTC. Drawing the rest from reference TRBV15 and TRBJ1-2, the complete variable domain is DAMVIQNPRYQVTQFGKPVTLSCSQTLNHNVMYWYQQKSSQAPKLLFHYYDKDFNNEADTPDNFQSRRPNTSFCFLDIRSPGLGDTAMYLCATSTGSWIYGYTFGSGTRLTVV.

V usage is TRBV9 and J usage is TRBJ2-1; 8 bases match TRBD2. The CDR3 has 17 amino acids. The germline V gene has CDR1 SGDLS and CDR2 YYNGEE. The junction had 9 bases not matched to a gene; V was cut back by 0 bases and J by 4 bases. The CDR3 DNA reads TGTGCCAGCAGCGTAGTTGGTACTAGCGGAGGTTACAATGAGCAGTTCTTC. This translates into CASSVVGTSGGYNEQFF.

This sequence joins TRBV14 and TRBJ2-1; tentative D call: TRBD2 (5 bases). V was trimmed by 4 bases and J by 4 bases, leaving 14 bases between them. The CDR3 is made up of 15 amino acids. Germline V CDR1 and CDR2: SGHDN, FVKESK. CDR3 bases: TGTGCCAGCAGCCCGGGGAACGGGAAGTACAATGAGCAGTTCTTC. This gives the protein CASSPGNGKYNEQFF.

The rearrangement uses TRBV19 and TRBJ2-7, with 8 bases aligning to TRBD2. The CDR3 runs 15 residues. Germline V gene lookup returns CDR1 LNHDA and CDR2 SQIVND (reference sequence). V trimming: 3 bases; J trimming: 6 bases; junction bases outside the gene matches: 10. CDR3 loop: CASSIPGGGQLEQYF. In DNA, the CDR3 is TGTGCCAGTAGTATCCCCGGGGGGGGGCAACTCGAGCAGTACTTC.

The chain is built from TRBV29-1 and TRBJ1-5, with D possibly being TRBD1 (6 bases). V gave up 2 bases and J gave up 3 bases, with 8 bases separating them. This CDR3 region has 13 residues. Germline V CDR1 and CDR2: SQVTM, ANQGSEA. CDR3 nucleotide sequence: TGCAGCGTTGAATGGGGGGCCAATCAGCCCCAGCATTTT. This encodes CSVEWGANQPQHF.

This clone appeared a few times. This sequence joins TRBV11-2 and TRBJ1-1; unclear D gene. CDR3 length: 14 residues. The germline gives CDR1 SGHAT, CDR2 FQNNGV. V lost 2 bases and J lost 0, with 7 bases in between. CDR3 in amino acids: CASSLQYMNTEAFF. DNA of the CDR3: TGTGCCAGCAGCTTACAATACATGAACACTGAAGCTTTCTTT.

The chain recombines TRBV19 with TRBJ1-5, with 7 bases matching TRBD1. The V gene's germline CDR1 is LNHDA and CDR2 SQIVND (reference sequence). The CDR3 has 13 residues. V lost 1 base to trimming and J lost 6 bases; unmatched junction nucleotides: 0. The CDR3 sequence: CASSIGTGQPQHF. CDR3 coding DNA: TGTGCCAGTAGTATAGGGACAGGTCAGCCCCAGCATTTT.

This sequence joins TRBV9 and TRBJ2-1; D call uncertain. Germline-derived CDR1 and CDR2 are SGDLS and YYNGEE. This CDR3 contains 16 residues. Trimming stripped 3 bases from V and 3 bases from J, with 16 bases between. The CDR3 loop reads CASSGQAGPSYNEQFF. The CDR3, as DNA: TGTGCCAGCAGCGGACAAGCCGGACCGAGCTACAATGAGCAGTTCTTC.

The rearrangement uses TRBV11-2 and TRBJ2-3; weak D call: TRBD2 (6 bases). The germline V gene encodes CDR1 SGHAT and CDR2 FQNNGV. V gave up 5 bases and J gave up 14 bases, with 17 bases separating them. The CDR3 has 12 amino acids. CDR3 coding DNA: TGTGCCAGCAGCCCCAACCGGGACTCCCCGTATTTT. It encodes CASSPNRDSPYF.

This clone was picked up a small number of times. The chain links TRBV27 to TRBJ2-7; 10 nucleotides agree with TRBD2. The CDR3 spans 15 residues. V gave up 6 bases and J gave up 2 bases; unmatched junction bases: 7. Germline-derived CDR1 and CDR2 are MNHEY and SMNVEV (reference sequence). CDR3 bases: TGTGCCAGCAGCCCCGGGCTAGCGGGAGCCTACGAGCAGTACTTC. This sequence encodes CASSPGLAGAYEQYF.

This rearrangement joins TRBV19 to TRBJ1-1; 7 bases are shared with TRBD1. The CDR3 is 17 amino acids. The germline V gene encodes CDR1 LNHDA and CDR2 SQIVND (reference sequence). The ends lost 6 bases at V and 0 bases at J; junction bases unmatched: 13. CDR3 protein: CASSLTDGTALNTEAFF. DNA of the CDR3: TGTGCCAGTAGCCTGACGGATGGGACAGCTTTGAACACTGAAGCTTTCTTT.

As DNA, the CDR3 is TGTGCCAGCAGCTTGGGACAGAGCACAGATACGCAGTATTTT. Translating gives CASSLGQSTDTQYF. The chain links TRBV7-9 to TRBJ2-3; TRBD1 matches at 7 bases. The V gene's germline CDR1 is SEHNR and CDR2 FQNEAQ (reference sequence). Trimming took 3 bases from V and 0 from J; bases not matched to a gene: 0. This CDR3 has 14 amino acids.

This clone was detected a few times. The junction differs from germline at one of its ends, possibly a read error. The chain has TRBV5-1 and TRBJ2-1; D gene ambiguous. CDR1 and CDR2 from the germline V gene are SGHRS and YFSETQ. The CDR3 has 12 residues. In nucleotides, the CDR3 is TGCGCCAGCAGTTTGGACCTCAATGAGCAGTTCTTC. It translates to CASSLDLNEQFF. The full variable domain, rest sourced from reference TRBV5-1 and TRBJ2-1, is KAGVTQTPRYLIKTRGQQVTLSCSPISGHRSVSWYQQTPGQGLQFLFEYFSETQRNKGNFPGRFSGRQFSNSRSEMNVSTLELGDSALYLCASSLDLNEQFFGPGTRLTVL.